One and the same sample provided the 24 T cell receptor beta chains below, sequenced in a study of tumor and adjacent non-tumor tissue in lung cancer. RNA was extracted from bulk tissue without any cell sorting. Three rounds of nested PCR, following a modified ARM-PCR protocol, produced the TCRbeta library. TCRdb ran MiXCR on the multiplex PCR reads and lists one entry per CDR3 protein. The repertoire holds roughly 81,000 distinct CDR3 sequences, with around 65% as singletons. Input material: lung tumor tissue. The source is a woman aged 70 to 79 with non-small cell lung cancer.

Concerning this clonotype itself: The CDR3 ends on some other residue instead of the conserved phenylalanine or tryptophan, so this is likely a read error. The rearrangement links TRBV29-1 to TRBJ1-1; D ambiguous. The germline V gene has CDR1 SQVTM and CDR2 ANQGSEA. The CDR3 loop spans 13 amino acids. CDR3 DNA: TGCAGTGTTGTCCCGGGTTCGACCACTGAAGCTTTCCTT. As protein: CSVVPGSTTEAFL.

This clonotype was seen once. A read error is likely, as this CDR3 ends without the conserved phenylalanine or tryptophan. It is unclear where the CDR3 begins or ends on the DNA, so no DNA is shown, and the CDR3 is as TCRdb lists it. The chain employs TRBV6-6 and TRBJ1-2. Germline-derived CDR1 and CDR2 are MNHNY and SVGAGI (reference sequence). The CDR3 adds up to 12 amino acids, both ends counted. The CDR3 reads CASSRTAAGYNL.

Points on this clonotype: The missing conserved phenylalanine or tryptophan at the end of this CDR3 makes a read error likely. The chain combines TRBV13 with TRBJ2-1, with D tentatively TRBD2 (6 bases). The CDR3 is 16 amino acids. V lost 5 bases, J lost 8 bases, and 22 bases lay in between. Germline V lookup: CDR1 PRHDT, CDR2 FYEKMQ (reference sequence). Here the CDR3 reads CASSRQFVGGFDEQFL. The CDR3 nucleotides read TGTGCCAGCAGCCGTCAGTTTGTCGGGGGTTTTGATGAGCAGTTCCTC.

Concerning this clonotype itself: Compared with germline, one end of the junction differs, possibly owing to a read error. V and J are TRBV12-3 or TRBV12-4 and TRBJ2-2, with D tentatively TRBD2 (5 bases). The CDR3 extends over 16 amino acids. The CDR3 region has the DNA TGTGCAAGCAGTTTGGCTAGCAGGAGTCCCACCGGGGAGCTGTTTTTT. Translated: CASSLASRSPTGELFF.

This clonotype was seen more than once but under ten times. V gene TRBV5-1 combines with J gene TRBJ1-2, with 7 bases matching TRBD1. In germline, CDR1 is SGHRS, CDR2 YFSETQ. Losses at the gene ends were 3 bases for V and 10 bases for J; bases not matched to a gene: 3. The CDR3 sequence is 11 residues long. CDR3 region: CASSWGTDYTF. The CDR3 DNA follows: TGCGCCAGCAGCTGGGGGACAGACTACACCTTC.

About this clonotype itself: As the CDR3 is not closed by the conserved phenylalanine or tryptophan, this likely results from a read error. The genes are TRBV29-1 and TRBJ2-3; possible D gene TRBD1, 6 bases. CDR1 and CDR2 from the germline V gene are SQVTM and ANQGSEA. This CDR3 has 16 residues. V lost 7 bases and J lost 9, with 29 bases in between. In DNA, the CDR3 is TGCAGCGCCCGTACCCAGGGGAACGGGAAGTCTGACACGCAGTATTTA. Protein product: CSARTQGNGKSDTQYL.

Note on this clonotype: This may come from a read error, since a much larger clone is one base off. CDR3 DNA: TGTGCCAGCACCCTAGGTGCTACGAATAGGAATGAGCAGTTCTTC. It translates to CASTLGATNRNEQFF. The chain carries TRBV28 and TRBJ2-1; D not resolved. Per germline, CDR1 MDHEN and CDR2 SYDVKM. The length of the CDR3 is 15 residues. Trimming cost V 7 bases and J 7 bases, with 20 bases left between them.

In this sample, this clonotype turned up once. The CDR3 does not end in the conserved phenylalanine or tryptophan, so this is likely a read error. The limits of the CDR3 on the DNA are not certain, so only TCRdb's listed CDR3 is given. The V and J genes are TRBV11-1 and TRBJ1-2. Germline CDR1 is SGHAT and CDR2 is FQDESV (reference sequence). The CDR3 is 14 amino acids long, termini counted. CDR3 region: CASSDSGVGYSYIV.

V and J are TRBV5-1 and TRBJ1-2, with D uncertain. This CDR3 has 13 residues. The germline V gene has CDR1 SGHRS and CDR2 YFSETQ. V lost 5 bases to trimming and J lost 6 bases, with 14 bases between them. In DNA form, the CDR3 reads TGCGCCAGCAGTCAGTCCTCAGAGAATGGCTACACCTTC. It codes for CASSQSSENGYTF.

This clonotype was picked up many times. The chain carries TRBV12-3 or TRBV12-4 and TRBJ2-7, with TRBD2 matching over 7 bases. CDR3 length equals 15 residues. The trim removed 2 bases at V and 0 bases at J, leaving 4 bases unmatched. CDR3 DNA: TGTGCCAGCAGTTTAAAAGCGGGGCCCTCCTACGAGCAGTACTTC. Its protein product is CASSLKAGPSYEQYF.

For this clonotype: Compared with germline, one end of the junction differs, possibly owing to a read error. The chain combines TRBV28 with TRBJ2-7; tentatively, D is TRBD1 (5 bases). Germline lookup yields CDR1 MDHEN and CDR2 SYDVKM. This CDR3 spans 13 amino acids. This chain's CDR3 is CVSSPVTAYEQYF. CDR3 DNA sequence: TGTGTCAGCAGCCCAGTGACAGCCTACGAGCAGTACTTC.

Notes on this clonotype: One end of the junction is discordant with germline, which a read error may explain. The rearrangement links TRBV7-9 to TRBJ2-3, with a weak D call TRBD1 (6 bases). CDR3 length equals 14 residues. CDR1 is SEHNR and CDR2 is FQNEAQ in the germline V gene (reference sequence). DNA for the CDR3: TGTGCCAGCAACTACACAGGGTTCACAGATATGCAGTATTTT. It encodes CASNYTGFTDMQYF.

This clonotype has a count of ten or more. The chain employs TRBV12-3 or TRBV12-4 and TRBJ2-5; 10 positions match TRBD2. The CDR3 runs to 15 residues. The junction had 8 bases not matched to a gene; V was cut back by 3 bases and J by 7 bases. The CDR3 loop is CASSFPLAGAGTQYF. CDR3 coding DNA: TGTGCCAGCAGTTTTCCCCTAGCGGGGGCGGGGACCCAGTACTTC.

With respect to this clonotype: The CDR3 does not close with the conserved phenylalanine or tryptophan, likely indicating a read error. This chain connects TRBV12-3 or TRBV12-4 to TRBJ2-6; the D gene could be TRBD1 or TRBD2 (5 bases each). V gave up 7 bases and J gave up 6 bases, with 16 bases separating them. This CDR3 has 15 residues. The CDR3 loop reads CASTNMGVEANVLTL. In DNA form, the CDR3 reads TGTGCCAGCACCAATATGGGGGTTGAGGCCAACGTCCTGACTCTC.

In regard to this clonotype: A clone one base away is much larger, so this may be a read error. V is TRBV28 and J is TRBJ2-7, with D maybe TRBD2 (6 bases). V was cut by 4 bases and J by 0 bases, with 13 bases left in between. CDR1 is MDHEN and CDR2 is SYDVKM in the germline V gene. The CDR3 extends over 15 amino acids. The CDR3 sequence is CASSSEAGSSYEQYF. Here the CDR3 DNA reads TGTGCCAGCAGTTCAGAGGCGGGGTCCTCCTACGAGCAGTACTTC. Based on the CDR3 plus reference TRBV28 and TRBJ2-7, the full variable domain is DVKVTQSSRYLVKRTGEKVFLECVQDMDHENMFWYRQDPGLGLRLIYFSYDVKMKEKGDIPEGYSVSREKKERFSLILESASTNQTSMYLCASSSEAGSSYEQYFGPGTRLTVT.

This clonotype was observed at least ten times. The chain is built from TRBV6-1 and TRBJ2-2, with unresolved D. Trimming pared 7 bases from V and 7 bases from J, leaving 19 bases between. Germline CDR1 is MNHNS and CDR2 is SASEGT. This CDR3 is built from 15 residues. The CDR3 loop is CASILNPLGGGELFF. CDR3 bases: TGTGCCAGCATTCTAAACCCTCTGGGCGGCGGGGAGCTGTTTTTT.

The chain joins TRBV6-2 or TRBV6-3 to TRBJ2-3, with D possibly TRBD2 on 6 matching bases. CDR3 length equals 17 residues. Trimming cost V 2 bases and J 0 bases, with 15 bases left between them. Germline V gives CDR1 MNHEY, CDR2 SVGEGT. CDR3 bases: TGTGCCAGCAGTTACACCACTAGCTGGACTAGCACAGATACGCAGTATTTT. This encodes CASSYTTSWTSTDTQYF.

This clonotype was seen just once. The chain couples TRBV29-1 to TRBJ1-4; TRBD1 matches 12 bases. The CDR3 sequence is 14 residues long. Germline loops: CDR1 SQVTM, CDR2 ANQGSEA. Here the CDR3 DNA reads TGCAGGTTTGGGACAGGGGGCACTAATGAAAAACTGTTTTTT. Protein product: CRFGTGGTNEKLFF.

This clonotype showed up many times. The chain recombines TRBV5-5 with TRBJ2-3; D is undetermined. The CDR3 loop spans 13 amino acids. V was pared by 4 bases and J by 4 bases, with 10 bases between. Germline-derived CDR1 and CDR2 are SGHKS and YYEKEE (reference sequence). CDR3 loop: CASSHNSPDTQYF. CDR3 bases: TGTGCCAGCAGCCACAACAGTCCAGATACGCAGTATTTT.

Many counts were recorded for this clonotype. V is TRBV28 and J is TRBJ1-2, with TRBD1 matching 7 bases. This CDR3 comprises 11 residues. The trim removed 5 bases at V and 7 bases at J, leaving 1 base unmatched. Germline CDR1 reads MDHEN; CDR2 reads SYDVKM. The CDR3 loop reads CASSRQGGYTF. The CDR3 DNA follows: TGTGCCAGCAGTCGACAGGGTGGCTACACCTTC.

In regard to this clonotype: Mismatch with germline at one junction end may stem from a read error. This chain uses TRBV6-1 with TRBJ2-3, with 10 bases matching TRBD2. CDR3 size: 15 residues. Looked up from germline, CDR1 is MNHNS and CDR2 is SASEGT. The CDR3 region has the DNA TGTCCCAGCAGGGGACTAGCGAGACTCACAGATACGCAGTATTTT. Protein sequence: CPSRGLARLTDTQYF.

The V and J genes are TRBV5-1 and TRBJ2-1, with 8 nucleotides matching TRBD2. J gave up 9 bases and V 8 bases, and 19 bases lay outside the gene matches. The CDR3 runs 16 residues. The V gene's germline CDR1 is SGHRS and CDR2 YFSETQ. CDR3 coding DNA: TGCGCCAGTAGCCCAGGGACTAGAGGGAGGGCCGGTGAGCAGTTCTTC. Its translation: CASSPGTRGRAGEQFF.

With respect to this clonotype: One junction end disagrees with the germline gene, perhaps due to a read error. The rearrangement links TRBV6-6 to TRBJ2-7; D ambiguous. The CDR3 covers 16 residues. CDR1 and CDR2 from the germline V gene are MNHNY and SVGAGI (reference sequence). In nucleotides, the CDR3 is TGTGCCAGCACCTATCCGAGGAAAGCCCCTTCCTACGAGCGGTACTTC. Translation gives CASTYPRKAPSYERYF.

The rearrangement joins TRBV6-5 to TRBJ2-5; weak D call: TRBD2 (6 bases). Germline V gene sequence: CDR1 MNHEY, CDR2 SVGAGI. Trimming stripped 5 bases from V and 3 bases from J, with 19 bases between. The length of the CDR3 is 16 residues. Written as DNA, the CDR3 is TGTGCCAGCAGTAACCACTCGGGAGAACGAAAAGAGACCCAGTACTTC. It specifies CASSNHSGERKETQYF.